The present entry profiles one T cell receptor beta chain with its context. This clone was recorded once. Its antigen target is currently unknown. Base qualities are not at hand, and no much larger clone is one base apart. The cysteine opens and the phenylalanine closes a CDR3 of 13 amino acids. The only DNA kept is the CDR3, 39 bases in frame from the first base. V is pared back by 2 bases and J by 7 bases, with 11 bases lying between the germline termini. CDR1 and CDR2, looked up from the germline V gene, are MNHEY and SVGAGI. Donors were healthy HIV-negative adults with no recently reported acute infections or vaccinations. Every donor was a Caucasian adult residing in Nashville, Tennessee, USA. CD4+ T cells were enriched by magnetic negative selection, after which naive cells were positively selected on CD45RA and the negative fraction was taken as the memory subset. Blood was collected by leukapheresis, and PBMCs were isolated by Ficoll-Histopaque density gradient centrifugation and then cryopreserved in liquid nitrogen vapor phase. Analytical flow cytometry was used to check the purity and quantity of every magnetically sorted T cell population. Genomic DNA was isolated from each sorted fraction and quantified by UV absorbance on a Nanodrop 2000c.

The data belong to a study of shared clonotypes between healthy human individuals (dated by TCRdb to 2018 to 2020). Turning to the overall study: A couple of women and three men aged 18 to 49 years were included in the cohort. Leukapheresis yielded between about 0.9 and 8.9 billion PBMCs per donor. To estimate repertoire size and how much clonotypes are shared between individuals, the study performed deep sequencing of blood TCR repertoires from 4 to 6 healthy adults. To increase sequencing depth and limit assay-specific biases, different laboratories used diverse techniques to prepare libraries and sequence TCR repertoires. Per donor, three plates each were used for CD4 naive and CD4 memory, two for CD8 naive, and one for CD8 memory.

What the research found in general, with its limitations: Higher generation probabilities were observed for clonotypes shared by all four sorted-subset donors than for non-shared clonotypes. Naive subsets generally had larger estimated clonotype richness than memory subsets did. Because the study included a small number of donors, the genetic and exposure-history diversity represented was limited. When a few donors were compared, the shared fraction of clonotypes was roughly 4.8% for naive CD4, 3.5% for naive CD8, roughly 2.3% for memory CD4, and under 0.5% for memory CD8. Sampling was restricted to blood, and TCR repertoires in tissues likely differ from the TCR repertoires found in blood. Incomplete sequencing was indicated by rarefaction of sorted-subset datasets, despite the large sequencing depth. Based on pairwise subsampling, the degree of clonotype sharing among donors was expected to be affected by sequencing depth.

TCR CDR3 regions were amplified from genomic DNA by multiplex PCR using the deep immunoSEQ assay. Extracted genomic DNA from each cell subset was distributed evenly across all wells of several immunoSEQ 96-well plates, and each plate was treated as a replicate. For sorted subsets, approximately 190 ng of genomic DNA, equivalent to 30,000 or so T cell genomes, went into each replicate PCR. The purified libraries were quantified using a Qubit 3.0 fluorometer, sized with a Bioanalyzer 2100, and then quantified again using the KAPA Library Quantification kit. Every immunoSEQ 96-well plate was sequenced on a dedicated single-read 150-cycle Illumina NextSeq 550 flow cell. In the source study's methods: Because only junctional sequences without quality scores were contained in the immunoSEQ output, filtering matching that applied to full-length reads could not be performed. Sequences were annotated with PyIR, a Python wrapper for IgBLAST v1.9, and V/J genes and CDR3 were assigned using IMGT germline references. Reads were removed for weak V/J assignments (E-value above 1e-6), missing CDR3, stop codons, out-of-frame junctions, or ambiguous translated residues. A V3J clonotype was defined by an identical inferred V gene, J gene, and CDR3 amino acid sequence. To compute the percentage overlap between repertoires, the number of shared unique clonotypes was divided by the size of the smaller repertoire. Richness of each repertoire was evaluated using RTK rarefaction, the Chao1 estimator, and Recon v2.1 estimates of unobserved clonotypes. Generation probabilities were computed with OLGA for all TCRbeta clonotypes obtained by the gDNA method from four donors. This is the immuneACCESS table as TCRdb keeps it, with only in-frame sequences that have V and J called. A part of the clones is gone; compared with another copy, unresolved V genes explain less than half, and the rest is unexplained. V, J and clone size are those of that table, while D and trimming were read from the DNA. A total of about 2.5 million clones appear in this sample, approximately 90% of them only once. The ten largest make up 0.3% to 0.4% of the sample.

Sequenced input: naive CD4+ T cells from PBMCs. This sample's cell subset or site label indicates: CD45RA+ positively selected. The chain couples TRBV6-5 to TRBJ2-5; possibly the D gene is TRBD2, per 5 matching bases. The TCR was taken from a man aged 18 to 35 in good health. Some clones in this sample may be carry-over from other donors' samples. The bases read TGTGCCAGCAGTTACCGGGGTGGTGGGACCCAGTACTTC. It translates to CASSYRGGGTQYF.